One sample yielded the 15 T cell receptor beta chains listed below, sequenced in a study of blood T cell repertoires in COVID-19. TCRdb's table, derived via immunoSEQ multiplex PCR, lists solely in-frame clones and lacks some. In the table there are 280,000 or so clones, roughly 90% of which are singletons. The specimen was PBMCs or T cells enriched from blood (not recorded which). Receptors originate from a young woman with acute COVID-19.

This chain links TRBV6-5 with TRBJ2-2; D not resolved. Germline CDR1 reads MNHEY; CDR2 reads SVGAGI. V lost 5 bases to trimming and J lost 7 bases, with 8 bases between them. This CDR3 has 12 residues. The CDR3 spells CASSRIDGELFF. DNA for the CDR3: TGTGCCAGCAGTAGAATAGACGGGGAGCTGTTTTTT.

Only a few counts were recorded for this clone. The chain combines TRBV30 with TRBJ1-2; D is unresolved. The V gene's germline CDR1 is GTSNPN and CDR2 SVGIG (reference sequence). The germline V and J ends were trimmed by 2 bases and 6 bases, with 16 bases remaining between them. This CDR3 is built from 14 residues. The CDR3, as DNA: TGTGCCTGGAGTTCGCCCCAGGTGAGAGATGGCTACACCTTC. It encodes CAWSSPQVRDGYTF.

The chain is built from TRBV28 and TRBJ2-5; D perhaps matches TRBD2 (5 bases). Germline CDR1 and CDR2: MDHEN and SYDVKM. Trimming left V 4 bases short and J 5 bases short, with 11 bases between. The CDR3 covers 13 residues. CDR3 sequence reads: CASSWTGSETQYF. The DNA of the CDR3 is TGTGCCAGCAGTTGGACGGGGTCGGAGACCCAGTACTTC.

The rearrangement uses TRBV12-3 or TRBV12-4 and TRBJ1-5, with TRBD1 as a possible D gene (6 bases). Trimming removed 6 bases from V and 7 bases from J, with 10 bases in between. CDR3 length: 12 amino acids. This CDR3 is CASRQGNQPQHF. In DNA, the CDR3 is TGTGCCAGCAGACAGGGTAACCAGCCCCAGCATTTT.

CDR3 residues: CASSLRTGIETQYF. CDR3 bases: TGTGCCAGCAGCTTAAGAACGGGAATAGAGACCCAGTACTTC. This chain connects TRBV11-2 to TRBJ2-5, with D possibly TRBD2 on 5 matching bases. Germline CDR1 and CDR2: SGHAT and FQNNGV. V was shortened by 2 bases and J by 4 bases, with 11 bases between the two germline ends. CDR3 length: 14 amino acids. Full variable domain (missing parts from reference TRBV11-2 and TRBJ2-5): EAGVAQSPRYKIIEKRQSVAFWCNPISGHATLYWYQQILGQGPKLLIQFQNNGVVDDSQLPKDRFSAERLKGVDSTLKIQPAKLEDSAVYLCASSLRTGIETQYFGPGTRLLVL.

The gene calls are TRBV6-1 and TRBJ2-7, with TRBD1 matching over 7 bases. Germline CDR1 reads MNHNS; CDR2 reads SASEGT. The CDR3 consists of 15 residues. The trim removed 3 bases at V and 2 bases at J, leaving 7 bases unmatched. This CDR3 reads CASSDRGLVAYEQYF. Written as DNA, the CDR3 is TGTGCCAGCAGTGATAGGGGGCTAGTGGCCTACGAGCAGTACTTC.

V is TRBV18 and J is TRBJ1-1; 7 nucleotides match TRBD1. Germline-derived CDR1 and CDR2 are KGHSH and LQKENI. CDR3 size: 18 residues. V shed 3 bases, J shed 6 bases, and the junction held 19 bases outside the gene matches. The CDR3 DNA is TGTGCCAGCTCACCCGAGGGGGCCCACAGGGAGTGGTGGGCTGAAGCTTTCTTT. Its translation is CASSPEGAHREWWAEAFF.

This clone was seen just once. The chain is built from TRBV7-2 and TRBJ2-2, with TRBD1 matching 7 bases. Germline V gives CDR1 SGHTA, CDR2 FQGNSA. V was pared by 11 bases and J by 0 bases, with 6 bases of the junction left unmatched. This CDR3 is 14 amino acids long. CDR3 in DNA: TGTGCCTCTAGAACAGGGGCGAACACCGGGGAGCTGTTTTTT. Translating gives CASRTGANTGELFF.

V and J are TRBV7-9 and TRBJ1-1; TRBD1 matches at 7 bases. CDR3 length equals 13 residues. CDR1 is SEHNR, CDR2 FQNEAQ, per germline (reference sequence). V lost 7 bases to trimming and J lost 6 bases; unmatched junction nucleotides: 8. CDR3 sequence: CASTRTGRAEAFF. The CDR3 DNA sequence: TGTGCCAGCACCAGGACAGGACGGGCTGAAGCTTTCTTT.

This chain links TRBV18 with TRBJ2-3, with 11 bases aligning to TRBD1. With V trimmed by 2 bases and J by 2 bases, 0 bases remained unmatched. Germline assignment: CDR1 KGHSH and CDR2 LQKENI. The CDR3 consists of 15 residues. The CDR3 nucleotides are TGTGCCAGCTCACCAGGACAGGGGGCCACAGATACGCAGTATTTT. Translation gives CASSPGQGATDTQYF.

This CDR3 reads CASSFWAAGLFF. The CDR3 nucleotides are TGTGCCAGCAGTTTTTGGGCAGCCGGCCTGTTTTTT. The rearrangement uses TRBV28 and TRBJ2-2; no clear D gene. The CDR3 has 12 residues. Germline V gives CDR1 MDHEN, CDR2 SYDVKM. Trimming took 3 bases from V and 14 from J, leaving 13 bases between them.

V is TRBV16 and J is TRBJ1-4; D possibly corresponds to TRBD1 (5 bases). Germline V gene data show CDR1 as KGHSY and CDR2 as FQNENV. With 2 bases removed from V and 6 bases from J, the gap between germline ends came to 13 bases. The CDR3 extends over 15 amino acids. The CDR3 DNA reads as TGTGCCAGCAGCCAAATCTCGGGGGTTCATGAAAAACTGTTTTTT. The encoded protein is CASSQISGVHEKLFF. Complete variable domain (other parts from reference TRBV16 and TRBJ1-4): GEEVAQTPKHLVRGEGQKAKLYCAPIKGHSYVFWYQQVLKNEFKFLISFQNENVFDETGMPKERFSAKCLPNSPCSLEIQATKLEDSAVYFCASSQISGVHEKLFFGSGTQLSVL.

The chain is built from TRBV7-9 and TRBJ2-7; a possible D gene is TRBD1 (5 bases). Germline V gives CDR1 SEHNR, CDR2 FQNEAQ (reference sequence). This CDR3 region has 13 residues. V was trimmed by 2 bases and J by 6 bases, leaving 11 bases between them. This CDR3 reads CASSLSERGEQYF. CDR3 DNA: TGTGCCAGCAGCTTAAGTGAAAGGGGCGAGCAGTACTTC.

This sequence joins TRBV7-2 and TRBJ2-2; 7 bases align to TRBD2. V dropped 1 base and J dropped 4; count of bases not matched to a gene: 3. The CDR3 length is 15 residues. Germline lookup yields CDR1 SGHTA and CDR2 FQGNSA. CDR3 region: CASSLESGTTGELFF. As DNA, the CDR3 is TGTGCCAGCAGCTTAGAAAGCGGGACCACCGGGGAGCTGTTTTTT. The variable domain in full, with the rest retrieved from reference TRBV7-2 and TRBJ2-2, is GAGVSQSPSNKVTEKGKDVELRCDPISGHTALYWYRQSLGQGLEFLIYFQGNSAPDKSGLPSDRFSAERTGGSVSTLTIQRTQQEDSAVYLCASSLESGTTGELFFGEGSRLTVL.

The chain couples TRBV2 to TRBJ1-2, with D uncertain. The CDR3 has 13 amino acids. CDR1 and CDR2 (germline): SNHLY, FYNNEI. V was pared by 6 bases and J by 2 bases, with 10 bases between. CDR3 nucleotide sequence: TGTGCCAGCAGCGACGGGAACAACTATGGCTACACCTTC. Translating it yields CASSDGNNYGYTF. Full variable domain (outside the CDR3, taken from reference TRBV2 and TRBJ1-2): EPEVTQTPSHQVTQMGQEVILRCVPISNHLYFYWYRQILGQKVEFLVSFYNNEISEKSEIFDDQFSVERPDGSNFTLKIRSTKLEDSAMYFCASSDGNNYGYTFGSGTRLTVV.